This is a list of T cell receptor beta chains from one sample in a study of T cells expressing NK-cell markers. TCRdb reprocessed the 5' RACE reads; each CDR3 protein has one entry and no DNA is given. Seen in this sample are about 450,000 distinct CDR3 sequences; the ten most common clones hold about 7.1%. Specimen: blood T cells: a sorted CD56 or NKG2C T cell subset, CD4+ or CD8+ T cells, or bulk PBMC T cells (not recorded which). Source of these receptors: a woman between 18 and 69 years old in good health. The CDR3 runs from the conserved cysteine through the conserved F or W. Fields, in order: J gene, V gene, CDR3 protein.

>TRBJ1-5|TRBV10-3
CATHPGTGMSNQPQHF
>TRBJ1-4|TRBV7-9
CASSSDPHEKLFF
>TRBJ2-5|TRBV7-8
CASSLSLTDSTQKQTQYF
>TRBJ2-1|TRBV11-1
CASSHPWDGGDEQFF
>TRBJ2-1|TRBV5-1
CASSFPRTSGALRQFF
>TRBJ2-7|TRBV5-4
CASSGQGAPSYEQYF
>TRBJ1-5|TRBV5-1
CASSYPTGVNQPQHF
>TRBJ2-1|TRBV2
CASGRRLAVNEQFF
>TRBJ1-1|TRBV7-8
CASSLVGVMNTEAFF
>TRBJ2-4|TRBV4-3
CASSQDLSGSIAKNIQYF
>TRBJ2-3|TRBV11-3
CASKSGVPGDTQYF
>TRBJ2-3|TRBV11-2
CASSPRLRQLSTDTQYF
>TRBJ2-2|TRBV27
CASSLGSGLSGELFF
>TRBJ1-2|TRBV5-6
CASSKPQGVYGYTF
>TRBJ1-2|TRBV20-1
CSAQDRVGYTF
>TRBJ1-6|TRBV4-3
CASSQEALYNSPLHF
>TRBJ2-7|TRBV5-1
CASTPTGGYEQYF
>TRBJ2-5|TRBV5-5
CASSFSLETQYF
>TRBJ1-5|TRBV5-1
CASSLVGSSNQPQHF
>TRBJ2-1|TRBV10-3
CATLAGEHNEQFF
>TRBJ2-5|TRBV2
CASSVGAQKETQYF
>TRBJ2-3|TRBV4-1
CASSPTLTRGQGYTDTQYF
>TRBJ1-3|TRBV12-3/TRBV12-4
CASTWTGGGNTIYF
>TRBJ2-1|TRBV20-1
CSARESTDRLFF
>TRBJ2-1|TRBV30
CACQRQAQHYNEQFF
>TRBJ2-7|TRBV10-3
CAIRPASGFASYEQYF
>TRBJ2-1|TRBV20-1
CSADSSGAGNEQFF
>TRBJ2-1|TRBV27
CASSPKLAGGWGEQFF
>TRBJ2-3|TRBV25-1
CASIMTAGSGARTDTQYF
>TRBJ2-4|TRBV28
CASTGGAAKNIQYF
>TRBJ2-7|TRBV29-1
CSVDSGSYEQYF
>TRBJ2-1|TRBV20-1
CSARAAAGGLYNEQFF
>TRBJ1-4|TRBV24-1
CATSESPTTNEKLFF
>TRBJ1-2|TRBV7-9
CASSGGQGNGYTF
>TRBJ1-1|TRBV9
CASSATGTGGTEAFF
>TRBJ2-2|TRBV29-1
CSGPIVGELFF
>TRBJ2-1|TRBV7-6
CASSRGAGGTNNEQFF
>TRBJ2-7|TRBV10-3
CAINEGSYEQYF
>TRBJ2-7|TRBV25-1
CASTGGDRVSREEQYF
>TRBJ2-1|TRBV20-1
CSAPSGRARPYNEQFF
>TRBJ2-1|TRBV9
CASSTPGQGARRSGDEQFF
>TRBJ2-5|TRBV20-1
CSARVGGETQYF
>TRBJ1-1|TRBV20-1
CSARGQENTEAFF
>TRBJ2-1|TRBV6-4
CASSEWTGSSYNEQFF
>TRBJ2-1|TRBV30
CAWTRLADSYNEQFF
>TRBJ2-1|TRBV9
CASSVSGLANEQFF
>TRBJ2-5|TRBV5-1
CASSYGLAGREETQYF
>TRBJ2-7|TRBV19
CASSPRTSQGYEQYF
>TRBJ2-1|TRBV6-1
CASRSAGGPHEQFF
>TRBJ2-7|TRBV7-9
CASREGALGLAGERQYF
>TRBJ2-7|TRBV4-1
CASSQDRTTTGYEQYF
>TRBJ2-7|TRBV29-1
CSVATGVYEQYF
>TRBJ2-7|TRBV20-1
CSATLPAREQYF
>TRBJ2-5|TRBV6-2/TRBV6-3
CASSYASIGETQYF